This T cell receptor (beta chain) was sequenced in a study of blood T cell repertoires in COVID-19. About the research overall: Samples came from the United States, Italy and Spain, spanning acute and convalescent COVID-19.

The data were produced by immunoSEQ multiplex PCR, yet TCRdb's version contains in-frame clones alone and is incomplete. Of around 65,000 clones detected, roughly 80% appear once; the ten largest clones hold less than 6.5%. Germline lookup yields CDR1 SGHAT and CDR2 FQDESV (reference sequence). With V trimmed by 7 bases and J by 2 bases, 9 bases remained unmatched. This CDR3 has 15 residues. The gene calls are TRBV11-1 and TRBJ2-3; 7 bases are shared with TRBD2. This receptor was identified in a man in his sixties or seventies with acute or convalescent COVID-19. Sample: peripheral blood. CDR3 in DNA: TGTGCCAGCATCAAGACGGGGGGTTCCACAGATACGCAGTATTTT. Its protein product is CASIKTGGSTDTQYF.